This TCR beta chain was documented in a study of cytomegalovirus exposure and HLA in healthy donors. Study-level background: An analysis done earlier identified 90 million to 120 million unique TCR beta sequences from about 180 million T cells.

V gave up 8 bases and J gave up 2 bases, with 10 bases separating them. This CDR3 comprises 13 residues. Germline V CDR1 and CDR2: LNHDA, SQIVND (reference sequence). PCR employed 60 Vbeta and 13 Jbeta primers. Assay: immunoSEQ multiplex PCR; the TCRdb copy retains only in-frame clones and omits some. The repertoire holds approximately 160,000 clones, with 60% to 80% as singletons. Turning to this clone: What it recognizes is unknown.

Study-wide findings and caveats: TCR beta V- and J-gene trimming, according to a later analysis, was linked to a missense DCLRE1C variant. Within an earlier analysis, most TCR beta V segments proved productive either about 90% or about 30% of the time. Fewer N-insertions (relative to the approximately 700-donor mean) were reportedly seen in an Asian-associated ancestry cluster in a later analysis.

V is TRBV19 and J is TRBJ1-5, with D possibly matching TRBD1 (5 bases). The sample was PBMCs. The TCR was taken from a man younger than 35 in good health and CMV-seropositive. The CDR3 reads CASGRGGNQPQHF. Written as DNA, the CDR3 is TGTGCCAGTGGGAGGGGAGGCAATCAGCCCCAGCATTTT.